This T cell receptor (beta chain) came from a study of T cells in localized non-small cell lung cancer. TCRdb keeps only in-frame clones here, not all; method: immunoSEQ multiplex PCR. In the table there are more than 12,000 clones, roughly 85% of which are singletons. General observations from the study: The highest T cell clonality was in uninvolved adjacent lung, above tumor. Patients showing higher blood T cell density tended to see longer overall survival.

Worth noting for this clone: What it recognizes is unknown. At the DNA level, this CDR3 is encoded by other sequences in the same sample as well.

The clonotype comes from a woman aged 40-75 years with stage I lung adenocarcinoma. The starting material was peripheral blood, obtained before any cancer treatment.

Written as DNA, the CDR3 is TGTGCCAGCAGTTACAGGGGAGGATATGGCTACACCTTC. This codes for CASSYRGGYGYTF. J is TRBJ1-2 and V is TRBV6-5; D is possibly TRBD1 (5 bases). The CDR3 runs to 13 residues. V dropped 2 bases and J dropped 5 bases, with 9 bases sitting between them. CDR1 is MNHEY and CDR2 is SVGAGI in the germline V gene.